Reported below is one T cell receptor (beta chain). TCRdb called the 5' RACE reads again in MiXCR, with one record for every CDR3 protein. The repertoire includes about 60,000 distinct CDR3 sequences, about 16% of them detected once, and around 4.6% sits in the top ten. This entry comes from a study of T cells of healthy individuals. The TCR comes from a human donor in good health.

The CDR3 sequence: CSAAPGQGASNEQFF. CDR3 in DNA: TGCAGTGCAGCCCCGGGACAGGGAGCCTCCAATGAGCAGTTCTTC. The chain is built from TRBV20-1 and TRBJ2-1, with 9 positions matching TRBD1. The ends lost 6 bases at V and 6 bases at J; junction bases unmatched: 12. CDR1 DFQATT and CDR2 SNEGSKA come from the germline V gene (reference sequence). The CDR3 has 15 amino acids.